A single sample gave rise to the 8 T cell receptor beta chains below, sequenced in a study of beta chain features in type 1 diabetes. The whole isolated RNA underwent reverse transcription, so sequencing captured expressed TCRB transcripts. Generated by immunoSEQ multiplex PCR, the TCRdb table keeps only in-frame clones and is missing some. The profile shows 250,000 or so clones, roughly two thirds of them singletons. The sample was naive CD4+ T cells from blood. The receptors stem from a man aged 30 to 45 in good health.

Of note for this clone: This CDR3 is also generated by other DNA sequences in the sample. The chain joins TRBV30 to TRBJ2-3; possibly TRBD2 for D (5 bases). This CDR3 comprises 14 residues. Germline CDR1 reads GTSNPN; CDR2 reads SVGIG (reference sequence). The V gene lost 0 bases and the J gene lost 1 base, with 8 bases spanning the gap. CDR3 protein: CAWSVGSGTDTQYF. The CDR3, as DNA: TGTGCCTGGAGTGTGGGGAGCGGCACAGATACGCAGTATTTT.

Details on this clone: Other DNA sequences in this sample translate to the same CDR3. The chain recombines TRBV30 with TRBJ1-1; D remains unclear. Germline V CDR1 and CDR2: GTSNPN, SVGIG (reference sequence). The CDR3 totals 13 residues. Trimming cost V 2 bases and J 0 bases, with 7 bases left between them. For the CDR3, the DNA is TGTGCCTGGAGTTCGACTTTGAACACTGAAGCTTTCTTT. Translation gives CAWSSTLNTEAFF.

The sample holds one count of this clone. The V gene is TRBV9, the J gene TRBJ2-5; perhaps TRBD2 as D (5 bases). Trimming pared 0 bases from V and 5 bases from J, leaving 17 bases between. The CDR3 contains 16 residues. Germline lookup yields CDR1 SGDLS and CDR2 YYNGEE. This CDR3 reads CASSVAGGHYVETQYF. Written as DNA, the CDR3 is TGTGCCAGCAGCGTAGCTGGCGGGCATTATGTGGAGACCCAGTACTTC.

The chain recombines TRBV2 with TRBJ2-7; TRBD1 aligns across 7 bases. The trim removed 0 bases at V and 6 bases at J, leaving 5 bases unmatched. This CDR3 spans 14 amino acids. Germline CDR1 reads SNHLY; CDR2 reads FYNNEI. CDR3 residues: CASSEARQGVEQYF. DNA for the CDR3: TGTGCCAGCAGTGAAGCGCGGCAGGGGGTCGAGCAGTACTTC.

The CDR3 loop reads CASSAWGDTQYF. The CDR3, as DNA: TGTGCCAGCAGCGCCTGGGGGGATACGCAGTATTTT. This chain joins TRBV7-9 and TRBJ2-3, with D perhaps being TRBD1 or TRBD2 (5 bases each). Germline-derived CDR1 and CDR2 are SEHNR and FQNEAQ (reference sequence). The V and J ends lost 5 bases and 6 bases respectively, with 9 bases between them. There are 12 residues in the CDR3.

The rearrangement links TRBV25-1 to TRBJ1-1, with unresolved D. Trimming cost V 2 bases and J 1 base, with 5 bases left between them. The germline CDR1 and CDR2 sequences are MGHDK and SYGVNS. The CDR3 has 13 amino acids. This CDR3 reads CASSEVSNTEAFF. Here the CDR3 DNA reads TGTGCCAGCAGTGAAGTATCGAACACTGAAGCTTTCTTT.

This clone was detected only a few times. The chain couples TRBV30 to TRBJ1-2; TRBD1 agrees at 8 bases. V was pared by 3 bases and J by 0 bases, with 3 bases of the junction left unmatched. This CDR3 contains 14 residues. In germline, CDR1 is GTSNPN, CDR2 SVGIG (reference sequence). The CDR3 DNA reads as TGTGCCTGGAGGGGACAGGCCACTAACTATGGCTACACCTTC. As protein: CAWRGQATNYGYTF. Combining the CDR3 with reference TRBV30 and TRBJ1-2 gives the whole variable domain SQTIHQWPATLVQPVGSPLSLECTVEGTSNPNLYWYRQAAGRGLQLLFYSVGIGQISSEVPQNLSASRPQDRQFILSSKKLLLSDSGFYLCAWRGQATNYGYTFGSGTRLTVV.

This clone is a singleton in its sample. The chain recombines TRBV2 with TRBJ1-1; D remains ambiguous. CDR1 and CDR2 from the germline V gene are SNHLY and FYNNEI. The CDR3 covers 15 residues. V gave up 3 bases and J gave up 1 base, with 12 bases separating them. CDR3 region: CASSDDAGRNTEAFF. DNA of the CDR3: TGTGCCAGCAGTGATGATGCGGGAAGGAACACTGAAGCTTTCTTT.